The 22 T cell receptor beta chains given below trace back to one sample, sequenced in a study of type 1 and type 2 diabetes patients. PCR was run on genomic DNA. A primer set of 30 forward and 13 reverse primers amplified the CDR3. TCRdb used MiXCR to reprocess the multiplex PCR reads, holding one entry per CDR3 protein. The sample includes about 250,000 distinct CDR3 sequences, roughly 44% of them seen just once. The sample was peripheral blood mononuclear cells (PBMCs). The receptors here all came from a man aged 18 to 30 with type 2 diabetes.

V is TRBV28 and J is TRBJ2-2, with D maybe TRBD1 (6 bases). The V gene lost 2 bases and the J gene lost 1 base, with 11 bases spanning the gap. The CDR3 loop spans 16 amino acids. Germline V CDR1 and CDR2: MDHEN, SYDVKM. CDR3 residues: CASSLQGGENTGELFF. As DNA, the CDR3 is TGTGCCAGCAGTTTACAAGGGGGTGAGAACACCGGGGAGCTGTTTTTT. The variable domain in full, with the rest retrieved from reference TRBV28 and TRBJ2-2, is DVKVTQSSRYLVKRTGEKVFLECVQDMDHENMFWYRQDPGLGLRLIYFSYDVKMKEKGDIPEGYSVSREKKERFSLILESASTNQTSMYLCASSLQGGENTGELFFGEGSRLTVL.

This chain uses TRBV30 with TRBJ1-1, with unresolved D. V was cut by 3 bases and J by 3 bases, with 8 bases left in between. The germline V gene encodes CDR1 GTSNPN and CDR2 SVGIG (reference sequence). CDR3 length equals 12 residues. CDR3 bases: TGTGCCTGGAGGATAGCGGACACTGAAGCTTTCTTT. This codes for CAWRIADTEAFF.

This chain connects TRBV4-3 to TRBJ2-1; 7 bases map to TRBD2. The CDR3 contains 15 residues. The J segment lost 2 bases and the V segment lost 1 base, leaving 2 bases of the junction unmatched. The germline gives CDR1 LGHNA, CDR2 YSLEER. The CDR3 region is CASSQGGGTYNEQFF. Here the CDR3 DNA reads TGCGCCAGCAGCCAAGGCGGGGGAACCTACAATGAGCAGTTCTTC.

This clonotype was seen a handful of times. The chain uses TRBV4-1 and TRBJ2-7, with D possibly being TRBD2 (5 bases). The CDR3 has 14 residues. CDR1 is MGHRA, CDR2 YSYEKL, per germline. Trimming left V 1 base short and J 3 bases short, with 10 bases between. CDR3 nucleotides: TGCGCCAGCAGCCAAGTTAGCGCGGGCTACGAGCAGTACTTC. This codes for CASSQVSAGYEQYF.

The chain combines TRBV6-1 with TRBJ1-6; unclear D gene. Looked up from germline, CDR1 is MNHNS and CDR2 is SASEGT. The CDR3 runs to 13 residues. V lost 6 bases to trimming and J lost 7 bases, with 10 bases between them. CDR3 residues: CASRLFGNSPLHF. CDR3 bases: TGTGCCAGCAGGCTTTTTGGCAATTCACCCCTCCACTTT.

This clonotype turned up a few times. V gene TRBV12-3 or TRBV12-4 combines with J gene TRBJ2-5; D remains ambiguous. V was trimmed by 9 bases and J by 5 bases, leaving 13 bases between them. This CDR3 is 12 amino acids long. The CDR3 spells CASGHGAETQYF. In DNA form, the CDR3 reads TGTGCCAGTGGGCACGGAGCTGAGACCCAGTACTTC.

Notes on this clonotype: The conserved phenylalanine or tryptophan is not found at the CDR3 terminus, so this likely reflects a read error. The chain employs TRBV7-6 and TRBJ2-7; the match to TRBD1 covers 7 bases. The CDR3 length is 14 residues. The trim removed 1 base at V and 3 bases at J, leaving 3 bases unmatched. Germline assignment: CDR1 SGHVS and CDR2 FNYEAQ. The CDR3 is CASSLDRGGYEQYS. CDR3 bases: TGTGCCAGCAGCTTAGACAGGGGCGGCTACGAGCAGTACTCC.

The chain links TRBV19 to TRBJ2-6, with D tentatively TRBD1 (5 bases). Germline-derived CDR1 and CDR2 are LNHDA and SQIVND (reference sequence). The CDR3 contains 17 residues. V was cut by 11 bases and J by 0 bases, with 20 bases left in between. The chain's CDR3 is CASTSTAGSSGANVLTF. For the CDR3, the DNA is TGTGCCTCTACCTCGACAGCCGGAAGCTCTGGGGCCAACGTCCTGACTTTC.

The chain carries TRBV7-8 and TRBJ1-6, with a possible D match to TRBD1 (6 bases). CDR1 and CDR2 from the germline V gene are SGHVS and FQNEAQ. The CDR3 totals 15 residues. V lost 5 bases, J lost 9 bases, and 17 bases lay in between. The CDR3 here is CASSPSSGALSPLHF. The CDR3 DNA follows: TGTGCCAGCAGCCCGAGTTCAGGGGCACTTTCACCCCTCCACTTT.

The chain carries TRBV2 and TRBJ1-6; D unresolved. V lost 7 bases and J lost 5, with 3 bases in between. The CDR3 is made up of 11 amino acids. Germline lookup yields CDR1 SNHLY and CDR2 FYNNEI. The CDR3 loop is CASNDNSPLHF. Here the CDR3 DNA reads TGTGCCAGCAATGATAATTCACCCCTCCACTTT.

The chain carries TRBV7-8 and TRBJ1-1; D unclear. The CDR3 consists of 13 residues. Trimming stripped 5 bases from V and 7 bases from J, with 14 bases between. Germline CDR1 and CDR2: SGHVS and FQNEAQ. The DNA of the CDR3 is TGTGCCAGCAGCCCCGGAAGCCCAGGTGAAGCTTTCTTT. It yields the protein CASSPGSPGEAFF.

This clonotype has more than one count but fewer than ten. The chain is built from TRBV15 and TRBJ1-5; D unclear. This CDR3 spans 14 amino acids. In germline, CDR1 is LNHNV, CDR2 YYDKDF (reference sequence). V dropped 3 bases and J dropped 6 bases, with 12 bases sitting between them. For the CDR3, the DNA is TGTGCCACCAGCAGCCAATTTCCTAGTCAGCCCCAGCATTTT. Translation gives CATSSQFPSQPQHF.

The rearrangement links TRBV7-8 to TRBJ2-6; the D gene is possibly TRBD2 (5 bases). This CDR3 comprises 15 residues. V was trimmed by 2 bases and J by 5 bases, leaving 10 bases between them. Looked up from germline, CDR1 is SGHVS and CDR2 is FQNEAQ. The CDR3 region is CASSLLPGRANVLTF. CDR3 DNA: TGTGCCAGCAGCTTATTACCGGGGAGGGCCAACGTCCTGACTTTC.

This rearrangement joins TRBV6-5 to TRBJ1-5; no clear D. CDR3 length equals 14 residues. The V gene's germline CDR1 is MNHEY and CDR2 SVGAGI. Trimming took off 6 bases at V and 3 bases at J, with 12 bases between the two ends. The CDR3 DNA reads as TGTGCCAGCAGCTTAGCTCCAGTCAATCAGCCCCAGCATTTT. It yields the protein CASSLAPVNQPQHF.

This chain uses TRBV29-1 with TRBJ1-1; D uncertain. The CDR3 covers 13 residues. V was trimmed by 6 bases and J by 5 bases, leaving 16 bases between them. Per the germline V gene, CDR1 is SQVTM and CDR2 is ANQGSEA. For the CDR3, the DNA is TGCAGCGTGGGCAGGTCCCTTAATACTGAAGCTTTCTTT. As protein: CSVGRSLNTEAFF.

This clonotype has more than one count but fewer than ten. The V and J genes are TRBV2 and TRBJ2-7, with D perhaps matching TRBD1 (5 bases). Germline values: CDR1 SNHLY, CDR2 FYNNEI. The V end was cut by 6 bases, the J end by 3 bases, with 12 bases between. The CDR3 loop spans 13 amino acids. As DNA, the CDR3 is TGTGCCAGCAGCCCGGACACCCTCTACGAGCAGTACTTC. Its translation is CASSPDTLYEQYF.

This clonotype showed up many times. The chain combines TRBV2 with TRBJ2-2; 9 nucleotides line up with TRBD2. Trimming cost V 4 bases and J 5 bases; bases outside gene matches: 11. The CDR3 runs to 17 residues. Looked up from germline, CDR1 is SNHLY and CDR2 is FYNNEI. The CDR3 DNA reads as TGTGCCAGCAGTGTTGCGCTAGCGGGGTATCGGACCGGGGAGCTGTTTTTT. This gives the protein CASSVALAGYRTGELFF.

In this sample, this clonotype turned up many times. The chain links TRBV2 to TRBJ1-4, with 8 bases fitting TRBD1. CDR1 is SNHLY and CDR2 is FYNNEI in the germline V gene. The ends lost 8 bases at V and 7 bases at J; junction bases unmatched: 6. This CDR3 has 13 amino acids. CDR3 nucleotides: TGTGCCAGCCGGACAGGGACAGGTGAAAAACTGTTTTTT. Translation: CASRTGTGEKLFF.

The chain uses TRBV20-1 and TRBJ1-1; tentative D call: TRBD1 (6 bases). Trimming pared 3 bases from V and 0 bases from J, leaving 14 bases between. Germline V gives CDR1 DFQATT, CDR2 SNEGSKA (reference sequence). The CDR3 runs to 15 residues. The CDR3 DNA is TGCAGTGCTAGGGCCTGGACAGTTATGAACACTGAAGCTTTCTTT. Translation: CSARAWTVMNTEAFF.

The J gene is TRBJ2-1, the V gene TRBV27; no reliable D call. V lost 2 bases to trimming and J lost 8 bases, with 7 bases between them. CDR1 and CDR2 (germline): MNHEY, SMNVEV (reference sequence). The CDR3 runs 12 residues. CDR3 nucleotide sequence: TGTGCCAGCAGTTTAATAGGCGATGAGCAGTTCTTC. This encodes CASSLIGDEQFF.

This clonotype was seen a few times. This chain links TRBV19 with TRBJ2-7, with D uncertain. Germline V gene data show CDR1 as LNHDA and CDR2 as SQIVND (reference sequence). This CDR3 has 12 amino acids. V lost 9 bases and J 7 bases, leaving 16 bases between the germline ends. The CDR3 is CASLGITGEQYF. As DNA, the CDR3 is TGTGCCAGCTTGGGGATCACCGGAGAGCAGTACTTC. Full variable domain (rest looked up from reference TRBV19 and TRBJ2-7): DGGITQSPKYLFRKEGQNVTLSCEQNLNHDAMYWYRQDPGQGLRLIYYSQIVNDFQKGDIAEGYSVSREKKESFPLTVTSAQKNPTAFYLCASLGITGEQYFGPGTRLTVT.

J is TRBJ2-5 and V is TRBV9; D perhaps matches TRBD1 (6 bases). Between the trimmed V and J ends, which lost 7 bases and 5 bases, there was a span of 18 bases. Germline CDR1 SGDLS, CDR2 YYNGEE. This CDR3 region has 14 residues. The CDR3 sequence: CASDGTGMRETQYF. In DNA, the CDR3 is TGTGCCAGCGACGGTACAGGGATGAGGGAGACCCAGTACTTC. Variable domain in full (rest from reference TRBV9 and TRBJ2-5): DSGVTQTPKHLITATGQRVTLRCSPRSGDLSVYWYQQSLDQGLQFLIQYYNGEERAKGNILERFSAQQFPDLHSELNLSSLELGDSALYFCASDGTGMRETQYFGPGTRLLVL.